This TCR beta chain derives from a study of blood T cells in healthy people across ages. Study at large: About one barcoded beta molecule per two T cells was the capture yield of template switching. Findings of the study overall: Estimates of total diversity, which came from one million sequenced T cells, were considered to be underestimates.

CDR1 and CDR2 from the germline V gene are SGHRS and YFSETQ. With 1 base clipped from V and 6 bases from J, the junction kept 6 bases outside the gene matches. This CDR3 contains 14 residues. Each individual donor underwent a draw of roughly 10 milliliters of peripheral blood. This clonotype has ten or more counts. Antigen specificity is unknown. Combining a sample-barcoded 5' primer with a J-beta primer mix, a second PCR ran for roughly 7 to 11 cycles. TCRdb reprocessed the 5' RACE reads with MiXCR, giving one entry per CDR3 protein. The table shows about 380,000 distinct CDR3 sequences, with approximately 47% occurring only once.

The receptor's source is a man aged 60 to 75 in good health. Sequenced sample: blood. The V call is TRBV5-1, the J call TRBJ2-7; TRBD1 aligns across 8 bases. CDR3 DNA sequence: TGCGCCAGCAGCTTGACTATTACAGGGGGCGAGCAGTACTTC. Its protein is CASSLTITGGEQYF.